The 21 T cell receptor beta chains presented below share a single source sample, sequenced in a study of Ad26.COV2.S vaccination and SARS-CoV-2 variants. The assay was immunoSEQ multiplex PCR, and TCRdb's table has in-frame clones only and misses some. Among more than 250,000 clones, 70% to 90% were seen once, and the ten largest hold about 3.1%. Treatment given: about 20 received Ad26.COV2.S at low or high dose, single or two shots; about 5 received placebo; per-sample allocation not given. Samples were taken on day 63 after the first vaccine or placebo injection. This sample comprised peripheral blood, obtained in a trial of Ad26.COV2.S vaccine versus placebo. These receptors were obtained from a person between 18 and 59 years old who received the Ad26.COV2.S COVID-19 vaccine or a placebo.

The rearrangement joins TRBV6-2 or TRBV6-3 to TRBJ1-6, with D hard to call. Trimming shortened V by 2 bases and J by 6 bases, and 8 bases separated the two germline ends. This CDR3 region has 14 residues. Germline CDR1 MNHEY, CDR2 SVGEGT. The CDR3 loop reads CASSYGILNSPLHF. In DNA, the CDR3 is TGTGCCAGCAGTTACGGAATACTTAATTCACCCCTCCACTTT.

The genes are TRBV11-3 and TRBJ2-7; TRBD1 matches 7 bases. Germline V lookup: CDR1 SGHNT, CDR2 YENEEA. The ends lost 5 bases at V and 6 bases at J; junction bases unmatched: 10. CDR3 size: 14 residues. The CDR3 is CASSNYRGAAEQYF. The CDR3 DNA follows: TGTGCCAGCAGCAATTACAGGGGTGCGGCCGAGCAGTACTTC.

The chain recombines TRBV14 with TRBJ1-2; the D gene is possibly TRBD1 (6 bases). CDR3 length equals 16 residues. Germline V CDR1 and CDR2: SGHDN, FVKESK. V was clipped by 1 base and J by 4 bases, with 16 bases between them. The CDR3 DNA follows: TGTGCCAGCAGCCAAGCCCCTGCAGGGGCGGTCTATGGCTACACCTTC. Protein: CASSQAPAGAVYGYTF.

Concerning this clone itself: The junction departs from the called germline gene at one end, perhaps through a read error. This chain links TRBV7-2 with TRBJ2-3, with 10 bases fitting TRBD2. The CDR3 totals 15 residues. Per the germline V gene, CDR1 is SGHTA and CDR2 is FQGNSA. The CDR3 sequence is CASSVAGGRGDTQYF. DNA of the CDR3: TGTGCCAGCAGCGTAGCGGGGGGCCGGGGAGATACGCAGTATTTT. The whole variable domain, remainder taken from reference TRBV7-2 and TRBJ2-3, is GAGVSQSPSNKVTEKGKDVELRCDPISGHTALYWYRQSLGQGLEFLIYFQGNSAPDKSGLPSDRFSAERTGGSVSTLTIQRTQQEDSAVYLCASSVAGGRGDTQYFGPGTRLTVL.

This clone has just one count. This chain connects TRBV30 to TRBJ2-5; D perhaps matches TRBD1 (6 bases). Per germline, CDR1 GTSNPN and CDR2 SVGIG (reference sequence). This CDR3 is built from 12 residues. V was shortened by 3 bases and J by 5 bases, with 10 bases between the two germline ends. The CDR3 DNA is TGTGCCTGGAGCCCTAGGGGGGAGACCCAGTACTTC. Protein sequence: CAWSPRGETQYF.

This chain uses TRBV5-1 with TRBJ1-2, with 7 positions matching TRBD1. J was trimmed by 10 bases and V by 5 bases; bases with no gene match: 14. The germline gives CDR1 SGHRS, CDR2 YFSETQ. CDR3 length equals 14 residues. The CDR3 protein is CASRLTTGQADYTF. The CDR3 DNA reads TGCGCCAGCAGACTTACGACAGGGCAAGCTGACTACACCTTC.

The chain is built from TRBV7-9 and TRBJ2-3; D possibly uses TRBD1 or TRBD2 (5 bases each). CDR3 length equals 18 residues. The germline V and J ends were trimmed by 5 bases and 6 bases, with 27 bases remaining between them. Germline lookup yields CDR1 SEHNR and CDR2 FQNEAQ (reference sequence). The CDR3, as DNA: TGTGCCAGCAGCCTTTCCGTCAGACTATTCCTGGGGGAGGATACGCAGTATTTT. Translating gives CASSLSVRLFLGEDTQYF.

V gene TRBV6-5 combines with J gene TRBJ2-4; D not certain. The germline V gene encodes CDR1 MNHEY and CDR2 SVGAGI. CDR3 length equals 14 residues. V lost 5 bases and J lost 6, with 14 bases in between. The CDR3 here is CASSHRGYPNIQYF. For the CDR3, the DNA is TGTGCCAGCAGTCACCGAGGATACCCAAACATTCAGTACTTC.

The J gene is TRBJ2-5, the V gene TRBV9, with 7 bases identical to TRBD2. V lost 5 bases and J lost 2; bases outside the gene matches: 0. This CDR3 has 12 residues. In germline, CDR1 is SGDLS, CDR2 YYNGEE. CDR3 sequence reads: CASSSGQETQYF. Written as DNA, the CDR3 is TGTGCCAGCAGTAGCGGGCAAGAGACCCAGTACTTC.

The V call is TRBV4-3, the J call TRBJ1-2; D is unclear. There are 16 residues in the CDR3. Germline V gene sequence: CDR1 LGHNA, CDR2 YSLEER. The germline V and J ends were trimmed by 2 bases and 8 bases, with 21 bases remaining between them. CDR3 coding DNA: TGCGCCAGCAGCCAACTCGAGCTGGGAGGAAGTAGCGGCTACACCTTC. Protein product: CASSQLELGGSSGYTF.

This clone has only one observation. The chain has TRBV4-1 and TRBJ2-3; the D is unclear. CDR1 is MGHRA and CDR2 is YSYEKL in the germline V gene. The CDR3 loop spans 15 amino acids. V lost 1 base, J lost 2 bases, and 10 bases lay in between. The CDR3 sequence is CASSQAEFLTDTQYF. The CDR3, as DNA: TGCGCCAGCAGCCAAGCGGAGTTCCTCACAGATACGCAGTATTTT.

This clone has just a few counts. V and J are TRBV27 and TRBJ1-5; no clear D gene. This CDR3 has 13 amino acids. The germline V gene encodes CDR1 MNHEY and CDR2 SMNVEV (reference sequence). Trimming took off 3 bases at V and 9 bases at J, with 12 bases between the two ends. The CDR3 region has the DNA TGTGCCAGCAGTTTGGGCGGACTCGGGCCCCAGCATTTT. Residues: CASSLGGLGPQHF.

The J gene is TRBJ2-1, the V gene TRBV7-2; the D is unclear. V lost 1 base and J lost 3, with 13 bases in between. Germline-derived CDR1 and CDR2 are SGHTA and FQGNSA. This CDR3 spans 16 amino acids. CDR3 sequence reads: CASSLGVVVVYNEQFF. DNA for the CDR3: TGTGCCAGCAGCTTAGGAGTTGTGGTCGTCTACAATGAGCAGTTCTTC.

The chain has TRBV7-9 and TRBJ1-1; D is uncertain. The CDR3 loop spans 13 amino acids. V was trimmed by 2 bases and J by 1 base, leaving 5 bases between them. Germline V gene sequence: CDR1 SEHNR, CDR2 FQNEAQ (reference sequence). CDR3: CASSLTQNTEAFF. The CDR3 coding sequence is TGTGCCAGCAGCTTAACCCAGAACACTGAAGCTTTCTTT.

J is TRBJ1-5 and V is TRBV3-1 (or the pseudogene TRBV3-2), with 7 bases that match TRBD1. The CDR3 is 14 amino acids. The germline gives CDR1 LGHDT, CDR2 YNNKEL (reference sequence). V shed 1 base, J shed 6 bases, and the junction held 3 bases outside the gene matches. The CDR3, as DNA: TGTGCCAGCAGCCAAGTGACAGGGAGTCAGCCCCAGCATTTT. Translated, it gives CASSQVTGSQPQHF.

The chain has TRBV5-4 and TRBJ2-3; D may be TRBD2 (5 bases). CDR3 length: 17 residues. Germline-derived CDR1 and CDR2 are SGHNT and YYREEE (reference sequence). The V gene lost 6 bases and the J gene lost 0 bases, with 20 bases spanning the gap. The CDR3 here is CASTIRSGSASTDTQYF. The CDR3 region has the DNA TGTGCCAGCACCATAAGGAGCGGCAGTGCTAGCACAGATACGCAGTATTTT.

The chain uses TRBV7-2 and TRBJ2-5, with a weak D call TRBD1 (6 bases). Germline V CDR1 and CDR2: SGHTA, FQGNSA. The V end was cut by 5 bases, the J end by 0 bases, with 13 bases between. This CDR3 contains 15 residues. This CDR3 is CASSVQTGNQETQYF. As DNA, the CDR3 is TGTGCCAGCAGCGTCCAAACAGGGAACCAAGAGACCCAGTACTTC.

The chain is built from TRBV24-1 and TRBJ1-2, with a possible D match to TRBD1 (6 bases). The CDR3 extends over 13 amino acids. Trimming pared 4 bases from V and 6 bases from J, leaving 11 bases between. From germline, CDR1 is KGHDR and CDR2 SFDVKD. CDR3 nucleotides: TGTGCCACCAGTGACGGGGGGGCGAATGGCTACACCTTC. Translating it yields CATSDGGANGYTF.

Only one count was recorded for this clone. The chain employs TRBV4-2 and TRBJ2-3; D is perhaps TRBD1 (6 bases). The CDR3 has 14 amino acids. Germline V gene sequence: CDR1 LGHNA, CDR2 YNFKEQ. Trimming cost V 3 bases and J 5 bases, with 12 bases left between them. CDR3: CASSHGTGKDTQYF. CDR3 in DNA: TGTGCCAGCAGCCATGGAACAGGGAAAGATACGCAGTATTTT.

The CDR3 coding sequence is TGTGCCAGCAGTGCTACAGGGGTAGTCTACAATGAGCAGTTCTTC. Translation: CASSATGVVYNEQFF. The chain couples TRBV2 to TRBJ2-1; TRBD1 matches at 7 bases. The CDR3 totals 15 residues. Germline trimming cut 4 bases from V and 3 bases from J; bases unmatched to any gene: 6. Per germline, CDR1 SNHLY and CDR2 FYNNEI.

This clone occurred a few times. The DNA for the CDR3 is TGTGCCAGCAGCTTACCGACGAGACTAGCGGGTAACAGGTACGAGCAGTACTTC. Its translation is CASSLPTRLAGNRYEQYF. This chain uses TRBV7-8 with TRBJ2-7, with 10 bases lining up with TRBD2. The CDR3 runs to 18 residues. Germline assignment: CDR1 SGHVS and CDR2 FQNEAQ. Trimming took 2 bases from V and 4 from J; bases not matched to a gene: 14. The full variable domain, with the rest looked up from reference TRBV7-8 and TRBJ2-7, is GAGVSQSPRYKVAKRGQDVALRCDPISGHVSLFWYQQALGQGPEFLTYFQNEAQLDKSGLPSDRFFAERPEGSVSTLKIQRTQQEDSAVYLCASSLPTRLAGNRYEQYFGPGTRLTVT.